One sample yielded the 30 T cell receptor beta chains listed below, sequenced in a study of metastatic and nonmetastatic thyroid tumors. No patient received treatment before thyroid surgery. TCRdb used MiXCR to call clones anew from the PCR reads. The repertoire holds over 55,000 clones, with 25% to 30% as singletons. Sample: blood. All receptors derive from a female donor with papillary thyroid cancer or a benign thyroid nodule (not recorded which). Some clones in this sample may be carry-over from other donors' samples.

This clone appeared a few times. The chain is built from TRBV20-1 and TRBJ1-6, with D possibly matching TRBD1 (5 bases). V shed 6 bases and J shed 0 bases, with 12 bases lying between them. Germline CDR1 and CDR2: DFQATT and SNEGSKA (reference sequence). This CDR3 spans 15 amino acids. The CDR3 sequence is CSAKIDSSYNSPLHF. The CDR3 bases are TGCAGTGCCAAAATAGACAGCTCCTATAATTCACCCCTCCACTTT.

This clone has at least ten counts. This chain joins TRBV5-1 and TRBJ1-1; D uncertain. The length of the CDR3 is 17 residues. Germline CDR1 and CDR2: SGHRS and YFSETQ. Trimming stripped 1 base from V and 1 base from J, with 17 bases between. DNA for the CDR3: TGCGCCAGCAGCTTGTATCCTCCGCGGGCGGAGAACACTGAAGCTTTCTTT. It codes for CASSLYPPRAENTEAFF.

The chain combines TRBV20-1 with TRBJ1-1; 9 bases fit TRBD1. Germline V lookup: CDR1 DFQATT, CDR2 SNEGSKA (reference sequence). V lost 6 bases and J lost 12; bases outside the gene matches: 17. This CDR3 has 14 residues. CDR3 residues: CSANPGQGHPKPFF. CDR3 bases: TGCAGTGCGAATCCGGGACAGGGTCATCCTAAGCCTTTCTTT.

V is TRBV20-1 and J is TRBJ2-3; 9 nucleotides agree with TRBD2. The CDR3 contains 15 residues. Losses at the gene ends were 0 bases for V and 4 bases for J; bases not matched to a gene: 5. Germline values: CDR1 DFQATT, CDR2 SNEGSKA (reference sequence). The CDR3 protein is CSARDAGGQADTQYF. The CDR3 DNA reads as TGCAGTGCTAGAGATGCGGGAGGGCAAGCAGATACGCAGTATTTT.

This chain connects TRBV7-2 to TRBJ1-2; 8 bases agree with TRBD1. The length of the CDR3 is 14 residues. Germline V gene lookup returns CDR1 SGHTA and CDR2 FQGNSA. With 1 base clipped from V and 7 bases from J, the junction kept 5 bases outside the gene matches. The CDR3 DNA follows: TGTGCCAGCAGCTTAGTGTCAGGGGGCAGTGGCTACACCTTC. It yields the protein CASSLVSGGSGYTF.

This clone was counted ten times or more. The CDR3 DNA reads as TGTGCCAGCAGCCGCGGGACGGCGGGAAATCAGCCCCAGCATTTT. Amino acid sequence: CASSRGTAGNQPQHF. The V and J genes are TRBV7-9 and TRBJ1-5; D is perhaps TRBD1 (5 bases). Germline V gene data show CDR1 as SEHNR and CDR2 as FQNEAQ (reference sequence). The CDR3 extends over 15 amino acids. V was cut by 5 bases and J by 4 bases, with 15 bases left in between.

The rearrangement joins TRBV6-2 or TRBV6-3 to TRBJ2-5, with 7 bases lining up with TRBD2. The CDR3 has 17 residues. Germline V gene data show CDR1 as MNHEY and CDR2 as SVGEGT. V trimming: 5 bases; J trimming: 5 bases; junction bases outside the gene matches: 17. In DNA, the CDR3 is TGTGCCAGCAGTCCCCCCGGTGAGATTAGCGGGCGTGAGACCCAGTACTTC. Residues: CASSPPGEISGRETQYF.

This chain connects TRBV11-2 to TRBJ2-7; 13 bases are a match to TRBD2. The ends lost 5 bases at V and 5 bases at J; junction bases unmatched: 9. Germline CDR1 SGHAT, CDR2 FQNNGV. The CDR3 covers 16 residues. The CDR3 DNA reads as TGTGCCAGCAGCCCCCGGACTAGCGGGAGTTTCAACGAGCAGTACTTC. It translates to CASSPRTSGSFNEQYF.

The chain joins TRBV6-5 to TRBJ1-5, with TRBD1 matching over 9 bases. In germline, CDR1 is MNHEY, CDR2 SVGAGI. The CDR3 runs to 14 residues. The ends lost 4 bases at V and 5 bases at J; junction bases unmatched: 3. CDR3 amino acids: CASSWTGADQPQHF. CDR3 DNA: TGTGCCAGCAGTTGGACAGGGGCGGATCAGCCCCAGCATTTT.

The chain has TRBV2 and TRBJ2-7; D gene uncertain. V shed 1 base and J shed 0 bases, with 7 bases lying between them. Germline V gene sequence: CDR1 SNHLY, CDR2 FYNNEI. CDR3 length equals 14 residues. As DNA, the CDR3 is TGTGCCAGCAGTGAAGGTGGGTTCTCCTACGAGCAGTACTTC. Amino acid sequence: CASSEGGFSYEQYF.

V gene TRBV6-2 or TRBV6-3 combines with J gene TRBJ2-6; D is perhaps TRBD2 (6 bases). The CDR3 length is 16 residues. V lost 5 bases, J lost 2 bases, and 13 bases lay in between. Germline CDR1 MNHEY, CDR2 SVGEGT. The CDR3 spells CASSLDRGTGANVLTF. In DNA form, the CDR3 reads TGTGCCAGCAGTCTCGATCGGGGGACTGGGGCCAACGTCCTGACTTTC.

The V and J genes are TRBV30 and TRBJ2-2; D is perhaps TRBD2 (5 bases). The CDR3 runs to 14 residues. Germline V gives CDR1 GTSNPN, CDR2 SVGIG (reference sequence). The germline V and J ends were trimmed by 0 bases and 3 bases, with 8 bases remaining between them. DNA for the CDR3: TGTGCCTGGAGTGTAGGACTCCACACCGGGGAGCTGTTTTTT. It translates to CAWSVGLHTGELFF.

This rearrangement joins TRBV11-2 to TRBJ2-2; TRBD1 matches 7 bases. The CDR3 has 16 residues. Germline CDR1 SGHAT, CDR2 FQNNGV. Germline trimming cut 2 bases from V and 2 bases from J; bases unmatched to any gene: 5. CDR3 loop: CASSLRTGYNTGELFF. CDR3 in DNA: TGTGCCAGCAGCTTAAGGACAGGATATAACACCGGGGAGCTGTTTTTT.

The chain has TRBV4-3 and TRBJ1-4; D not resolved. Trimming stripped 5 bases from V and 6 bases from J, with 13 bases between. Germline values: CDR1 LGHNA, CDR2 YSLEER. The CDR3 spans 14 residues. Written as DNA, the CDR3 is TGCGCCAGCAGCTCTATGGGATTGGATGAAAAACTGTTTTTT. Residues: CASSSMGLDEKLFF.

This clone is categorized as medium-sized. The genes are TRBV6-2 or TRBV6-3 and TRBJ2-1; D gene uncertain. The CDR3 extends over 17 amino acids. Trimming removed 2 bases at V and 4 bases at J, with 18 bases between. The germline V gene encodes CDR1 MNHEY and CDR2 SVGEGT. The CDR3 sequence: CASSYGVGFTLYNEQFF. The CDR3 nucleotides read TGTGCCAGCAGTTACGGGGTGGGATTCACCCTTTACAATGAGCAGTTCTTC.

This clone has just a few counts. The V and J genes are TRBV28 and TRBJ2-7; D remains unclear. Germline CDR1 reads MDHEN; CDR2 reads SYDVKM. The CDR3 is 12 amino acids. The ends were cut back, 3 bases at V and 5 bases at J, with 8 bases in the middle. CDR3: CASSFNPDEQYF. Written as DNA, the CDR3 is TGTGCCAGCAGTTTTAATCCGGACGAGCAGTACTTC.

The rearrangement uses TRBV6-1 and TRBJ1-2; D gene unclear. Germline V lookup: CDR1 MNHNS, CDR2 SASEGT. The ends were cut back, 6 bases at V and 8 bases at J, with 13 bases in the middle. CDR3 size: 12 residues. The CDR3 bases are TGTGCCAGCAGAGGTCGGGTGGGGGGCTACACCTTC. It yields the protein CASRGRVGGYTF.

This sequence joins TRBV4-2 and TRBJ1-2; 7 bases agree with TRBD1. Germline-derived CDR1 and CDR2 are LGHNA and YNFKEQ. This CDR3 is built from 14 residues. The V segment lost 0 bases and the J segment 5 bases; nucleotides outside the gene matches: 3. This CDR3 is CASSQDTGVYGYTF. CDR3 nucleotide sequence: TGTGCCAGCAGCCAAGATACAGGGGTGTATGGCTACACCTTC.

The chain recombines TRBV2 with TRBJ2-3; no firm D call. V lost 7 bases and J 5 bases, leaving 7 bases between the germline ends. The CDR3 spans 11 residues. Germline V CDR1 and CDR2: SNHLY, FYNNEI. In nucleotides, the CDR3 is TGTGCCAGCACCTTTGTAGATACGCAGTATTTT. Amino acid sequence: CASTFVDTQYF.

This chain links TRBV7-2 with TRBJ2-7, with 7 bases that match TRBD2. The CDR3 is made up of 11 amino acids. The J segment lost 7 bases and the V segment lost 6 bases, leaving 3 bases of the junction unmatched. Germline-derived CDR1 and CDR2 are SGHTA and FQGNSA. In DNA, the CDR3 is TGTGCCAGCAGGGGCGGGAGTGAGCAGTACTTC. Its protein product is CASRGGSEQYF.

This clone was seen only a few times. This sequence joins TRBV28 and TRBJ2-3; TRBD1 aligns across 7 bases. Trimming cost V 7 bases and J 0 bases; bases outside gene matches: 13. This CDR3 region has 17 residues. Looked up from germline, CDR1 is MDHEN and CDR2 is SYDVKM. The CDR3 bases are TGTGCCAGCAAGGACGGGACAGTCCCTCTTAGCACAGATACGCAGTATTTT. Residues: CASKDGTVPLSTDTQYF.

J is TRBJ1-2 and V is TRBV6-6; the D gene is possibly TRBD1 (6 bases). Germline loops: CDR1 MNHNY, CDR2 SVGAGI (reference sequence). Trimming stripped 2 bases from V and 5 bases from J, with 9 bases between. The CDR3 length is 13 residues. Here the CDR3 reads CASSYTGRYGYTF. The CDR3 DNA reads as TGTGCCAGCAGTTACACAGGGCGGTATGGCTACACCTTC.

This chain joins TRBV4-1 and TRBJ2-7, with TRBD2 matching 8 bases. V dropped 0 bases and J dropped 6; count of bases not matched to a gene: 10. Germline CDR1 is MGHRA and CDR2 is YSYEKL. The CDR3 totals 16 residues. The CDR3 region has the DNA TGCGCCAGCAGCCAAGACAGATACGGGGGGGCCGCCGAGCAGTACTTC. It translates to CASSQDRYGGAAEQYF.

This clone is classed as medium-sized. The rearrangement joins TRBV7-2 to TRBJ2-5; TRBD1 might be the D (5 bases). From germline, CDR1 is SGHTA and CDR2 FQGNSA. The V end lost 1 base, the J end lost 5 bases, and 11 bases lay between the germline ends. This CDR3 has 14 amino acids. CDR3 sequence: CASSLGAGPETQYF. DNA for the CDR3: TGTGCCAGCAGCTTAGGGGCAGGGCCGGAGACCCAGTACTTC. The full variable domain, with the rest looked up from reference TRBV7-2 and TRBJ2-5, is GAGVSQSPSNKVTEKGKDVELRCDPISGHTALYWYRQSLGQGLEFLIYFQGNSAPDKSGLPSDRFSAERTGGSVSTLTIQRTQQEDSAVYLCASSLGAGPETQYFGPGTRLLVL.

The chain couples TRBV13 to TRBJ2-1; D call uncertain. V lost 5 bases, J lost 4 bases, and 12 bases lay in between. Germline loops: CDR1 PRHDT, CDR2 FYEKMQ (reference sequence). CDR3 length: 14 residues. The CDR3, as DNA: TGTGCCAGCAGCCCCCGGAGAAGATACAATGAGCAGTTCTTC. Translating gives CASSPRRRYNEQFF. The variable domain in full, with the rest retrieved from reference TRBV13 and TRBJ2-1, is AAGVIQSPRHLIKEKRETATLKCYPIPRHDTVYWYQQGPGQDPQFLISFYEKMQSDKGSIPDRFSAQQFSDYHSELNMSSLELGDSALYFCASSPRRRYNEQFFGPGTRLTVL.

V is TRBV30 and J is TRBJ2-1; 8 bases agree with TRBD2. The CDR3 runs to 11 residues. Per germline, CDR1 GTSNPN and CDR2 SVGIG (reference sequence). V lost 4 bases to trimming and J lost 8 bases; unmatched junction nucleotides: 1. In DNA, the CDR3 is TGTGCCTGGACTAGCGGGCATGAGCAGTTCTTC. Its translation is CAWTSGHEQFF.

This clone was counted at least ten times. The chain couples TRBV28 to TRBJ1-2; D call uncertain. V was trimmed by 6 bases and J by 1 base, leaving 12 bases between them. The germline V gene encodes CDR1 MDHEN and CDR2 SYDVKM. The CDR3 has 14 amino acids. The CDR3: CASSGLPHNYGYTF. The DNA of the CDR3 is TGTGCCAGCAGCGGACTTCCTCATAACTATGGCTACACCTTC.

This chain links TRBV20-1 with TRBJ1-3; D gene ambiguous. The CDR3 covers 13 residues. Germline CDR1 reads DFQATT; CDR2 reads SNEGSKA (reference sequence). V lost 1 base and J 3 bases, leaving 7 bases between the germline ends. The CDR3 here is CSARGVFGNTIYF. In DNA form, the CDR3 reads TGCAGTGCTAGAGGAGTATTTGGAAACACCATATATTTT.

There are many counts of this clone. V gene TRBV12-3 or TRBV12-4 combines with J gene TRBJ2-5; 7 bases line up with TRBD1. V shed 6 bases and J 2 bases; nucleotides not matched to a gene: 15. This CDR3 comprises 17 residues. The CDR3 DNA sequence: TGTGCCAGCAGCCCCCGGACAGGATCACCGAATCAAGAGACCCAGTACTTC. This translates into CASSPRTGSPNQETQYF.

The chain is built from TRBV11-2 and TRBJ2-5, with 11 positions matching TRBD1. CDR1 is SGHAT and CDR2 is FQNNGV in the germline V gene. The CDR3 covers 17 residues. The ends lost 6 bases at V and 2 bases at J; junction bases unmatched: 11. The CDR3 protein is CASRISSGTGGQETQYF. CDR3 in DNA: TGTGCCAGCAGGATCTCATCCGGGACAGGGGGGCAAGAGACCCAGTACTTC.